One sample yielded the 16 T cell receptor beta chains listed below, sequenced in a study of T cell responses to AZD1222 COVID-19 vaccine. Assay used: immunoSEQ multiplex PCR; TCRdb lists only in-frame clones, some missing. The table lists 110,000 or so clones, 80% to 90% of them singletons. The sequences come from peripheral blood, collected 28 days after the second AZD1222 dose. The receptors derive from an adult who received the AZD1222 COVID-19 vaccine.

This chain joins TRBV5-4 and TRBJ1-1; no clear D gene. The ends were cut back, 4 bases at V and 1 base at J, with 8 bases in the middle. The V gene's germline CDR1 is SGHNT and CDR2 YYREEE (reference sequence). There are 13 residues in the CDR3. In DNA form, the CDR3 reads TGTGCCAGCAGCGGCGGGTCGAACACTGAAGCTTTCTTT. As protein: CASSGGSNTEAFF.

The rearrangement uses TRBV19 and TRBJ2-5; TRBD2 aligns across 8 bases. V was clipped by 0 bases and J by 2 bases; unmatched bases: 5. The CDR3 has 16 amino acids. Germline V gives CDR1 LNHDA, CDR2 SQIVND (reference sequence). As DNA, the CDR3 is TGTGCCAGTAGTATAGATTCGGGGGGGGAGCAAGAGACCCAGTACTTC. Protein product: CASSIDSGGEQETQYF.

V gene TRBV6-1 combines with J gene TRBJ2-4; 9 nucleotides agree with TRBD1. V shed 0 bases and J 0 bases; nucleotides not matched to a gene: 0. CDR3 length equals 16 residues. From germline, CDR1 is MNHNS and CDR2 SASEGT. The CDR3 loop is CASSEATGGAKNIQYF. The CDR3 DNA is TGTGCCAGCAGTGAAGCGACAGGGGGAGCCAAAAACATTCAGTACTTC.

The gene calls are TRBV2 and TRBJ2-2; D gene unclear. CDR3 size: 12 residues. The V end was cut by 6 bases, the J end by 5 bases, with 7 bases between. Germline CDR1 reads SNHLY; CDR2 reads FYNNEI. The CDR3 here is CASRPITGELFF. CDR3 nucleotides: TGTGCCAGCAGGCCTATTACCGGGGAGCTGTTTTTT.

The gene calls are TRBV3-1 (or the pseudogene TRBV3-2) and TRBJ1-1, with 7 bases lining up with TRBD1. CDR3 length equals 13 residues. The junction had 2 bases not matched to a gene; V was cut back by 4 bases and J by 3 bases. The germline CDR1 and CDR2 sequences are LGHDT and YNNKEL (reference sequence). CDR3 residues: CASSLTGDTEAFF. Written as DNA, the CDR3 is TGTGCCAGCAGCCTTACAGGGGACACTGAAGCTTTCTTT.

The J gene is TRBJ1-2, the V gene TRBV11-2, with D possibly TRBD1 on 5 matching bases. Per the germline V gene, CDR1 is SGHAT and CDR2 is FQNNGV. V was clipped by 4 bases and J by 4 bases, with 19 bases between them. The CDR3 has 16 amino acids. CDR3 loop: CASSSLTSTAGYGYTF. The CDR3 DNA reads TGTGCCAGCAGCTCTCTTACCTCGACAGCGGGCTATGGCTACACCTTC.

CDR3 DNA sequence: TGTGCCAGCAGTTTGAGGGGACAGGGGGCGCGTTCTGAAGCTTTCTTT. Protein product: CASSLRGQGARSEAFF. The J gene is TRBJ1-1, the V gene TRBV27, with 12 bases that match TRBD1. With 3 bases clipped from V and 6 bases from J, the junction kept 8 bases outside the gene matches. The CDR3 consists of 16 residues. Germline CDR1 reads MNHEY; CDR2 reads SMNVEV (reference sequence).

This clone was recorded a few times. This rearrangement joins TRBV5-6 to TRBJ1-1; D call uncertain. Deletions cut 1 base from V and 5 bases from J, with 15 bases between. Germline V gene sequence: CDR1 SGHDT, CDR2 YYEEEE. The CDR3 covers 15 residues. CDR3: CASSLYASPGTEAFF. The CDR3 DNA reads TGTGCCAGCAGCTTGTATGCTTCCCCGGGGACTGAAGCTTTCTTT.

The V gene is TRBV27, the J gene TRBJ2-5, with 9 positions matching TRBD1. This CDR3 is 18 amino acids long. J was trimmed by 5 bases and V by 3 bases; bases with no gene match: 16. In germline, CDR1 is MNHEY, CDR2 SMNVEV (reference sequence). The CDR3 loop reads CASSFISSDRGIGETQYF. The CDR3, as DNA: TGTGCCAGCAGTTTCATTTCATCCGACAGGGGGATCGGCGAGACCCAGTACTTC.

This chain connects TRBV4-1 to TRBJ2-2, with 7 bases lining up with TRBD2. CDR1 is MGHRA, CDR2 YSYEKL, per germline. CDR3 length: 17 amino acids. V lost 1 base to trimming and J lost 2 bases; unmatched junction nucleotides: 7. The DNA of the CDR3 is TGCGCCAGCAGCCAAGGATCCAGCGGGGTCAACACCGGGGAGCTGTTTTTT. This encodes CASSQGSSGVNTGELFF.

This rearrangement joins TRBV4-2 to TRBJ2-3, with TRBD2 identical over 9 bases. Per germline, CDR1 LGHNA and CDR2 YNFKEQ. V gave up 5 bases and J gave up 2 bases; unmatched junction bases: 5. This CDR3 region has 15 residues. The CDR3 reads CASSYLAGLTDTQYF. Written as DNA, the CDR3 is TGTGCCAGCAGCTACCTAGCGGGGCTCACAGATACGCAGTATTTT.

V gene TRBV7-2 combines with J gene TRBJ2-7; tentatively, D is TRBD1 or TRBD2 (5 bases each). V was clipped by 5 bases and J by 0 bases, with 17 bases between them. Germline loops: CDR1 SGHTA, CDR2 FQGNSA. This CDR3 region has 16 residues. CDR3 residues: CASSAPGRMSSYEQYF. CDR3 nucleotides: TGTGCCAGCAGCGCCCCGGGACGAATGAGCTCCTACGAGCAGTACTTC.

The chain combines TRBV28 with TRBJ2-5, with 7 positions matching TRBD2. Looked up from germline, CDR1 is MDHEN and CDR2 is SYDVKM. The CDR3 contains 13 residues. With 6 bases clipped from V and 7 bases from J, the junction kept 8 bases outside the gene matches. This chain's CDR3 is CASRGGLSWTQYF. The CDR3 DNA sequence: TGTGCCAGCAGGGGGGGACTATCGTGGACCCAGTACTTC.

The CDR3 region is CASSVLDGSPGDTQYF. CDR3 DNA sequence: TGTGCCAGCAGCGTCCTAGACGGGTCTCCGGGAGATACGCAGTATTTT. This chain uses TRBV9 with TRBJ2-3; D remains ambiguous. V was shortened by 2 bases and J by 5 bases, with 18 bases between the two germline ends. Germline lookup yields CDR1 SGDLS and CDR2 YYNGEE. The CDR3 extends over 16 amino acids.

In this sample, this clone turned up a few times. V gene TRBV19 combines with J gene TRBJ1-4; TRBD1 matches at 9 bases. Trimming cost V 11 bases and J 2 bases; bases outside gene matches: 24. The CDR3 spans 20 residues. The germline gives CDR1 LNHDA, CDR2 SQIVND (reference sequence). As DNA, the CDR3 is TGTGCCCATCTCCTCCATCCTTCCGGGACAGGGACGTCGACTAATGAAAAACTGTTTTTT. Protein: CAHLLHPSGTGTSTNEKLFF.

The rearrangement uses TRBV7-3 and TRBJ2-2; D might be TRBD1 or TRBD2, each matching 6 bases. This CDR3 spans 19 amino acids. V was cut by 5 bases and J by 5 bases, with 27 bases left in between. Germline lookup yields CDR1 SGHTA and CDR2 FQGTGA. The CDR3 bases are TGTGCCAGCAGCCAATTTAAGGGGGGAGGCCCGGCTGGGACCGGGGAGCTGTTTTTT. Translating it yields CASSQFKGGGPAGTGELFF.